This T cell receptor beta chain derives from a study of T cell responses to AZD1222 COVID-19 vaccine. General study findings and limits: The donor cohort was predominantly white British with a female majority, and clonal diversity may have been underestimated.

Using immunoSEQ multiplex PCR, the repertoire was profiled, and TCRdb retains in-frame clones only, with some absent. The sample comprises under 300,000 clones, approximately 93% of which are singletons, and less than 0.6% rests with the top ten. Per the germline V gene, CDR1 is SGHRS and CDR2 is YFSETQ. CDR3 length: 13 amino acids. The V end lost 5 bases, the J end lost 7 bases, and 16 bases lay between the germline ends. In the case of this clone: Its antigen is as yet unknown.

The chain recombines TRBV5-1 with TRBJ2-7; D may be TRBD1 (5 bases). The material sequenced was peripheral blood, taken on day 0 of AZD1222 vaccination. The clonotype originates from an adult in good health. This chain's CDR3 is CASRSDTLGEQYF. The CDR3 nucleotides read TGCGCCAGCAGGTCGGACACCCTTGGGGAGCAGTACTTC.